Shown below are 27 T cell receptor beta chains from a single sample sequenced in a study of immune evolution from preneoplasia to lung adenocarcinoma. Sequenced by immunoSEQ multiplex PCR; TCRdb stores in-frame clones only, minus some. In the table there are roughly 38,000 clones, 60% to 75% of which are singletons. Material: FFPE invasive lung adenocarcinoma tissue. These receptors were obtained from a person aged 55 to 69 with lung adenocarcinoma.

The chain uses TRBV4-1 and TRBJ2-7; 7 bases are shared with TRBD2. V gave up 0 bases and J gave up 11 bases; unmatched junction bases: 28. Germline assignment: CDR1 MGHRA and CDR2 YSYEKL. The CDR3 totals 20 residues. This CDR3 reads CASSQDRSLVVGRELQSEYF. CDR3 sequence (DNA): TGCGCCAGCAGCCAAGATCGATCCCTAGTTGTCGGGCGGGAGTTACAATCCGAGTACTTC.

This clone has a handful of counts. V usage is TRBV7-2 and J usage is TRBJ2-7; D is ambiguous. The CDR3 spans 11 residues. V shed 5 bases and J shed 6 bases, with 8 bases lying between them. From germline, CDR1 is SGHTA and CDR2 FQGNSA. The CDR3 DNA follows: TGTGCCAGCAGCCCCGGAAGCGAGCAGTACTTC. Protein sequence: CASSPGSEQYF.

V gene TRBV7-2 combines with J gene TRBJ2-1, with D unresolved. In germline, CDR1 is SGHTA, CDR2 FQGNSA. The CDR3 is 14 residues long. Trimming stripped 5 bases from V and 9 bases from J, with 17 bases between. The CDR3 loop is CASSVSATLFEQFF. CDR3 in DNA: TGTGCCAGCAGCGTCTCGGCCACGCTCTTTGAGCAGTTCTTC.

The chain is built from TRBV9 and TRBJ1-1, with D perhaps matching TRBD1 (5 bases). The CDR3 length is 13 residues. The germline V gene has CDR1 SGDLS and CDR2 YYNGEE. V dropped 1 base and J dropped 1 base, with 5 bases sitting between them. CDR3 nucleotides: TGTGCCAGCAGCGTACAGGGGAACACTGAAGCTTTCTTT. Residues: CASSVQGNTEAFF.

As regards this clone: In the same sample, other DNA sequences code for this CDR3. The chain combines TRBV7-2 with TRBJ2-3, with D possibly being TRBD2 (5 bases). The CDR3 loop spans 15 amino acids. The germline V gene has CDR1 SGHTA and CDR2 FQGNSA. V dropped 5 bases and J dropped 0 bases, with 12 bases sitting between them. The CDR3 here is CASSPDYLSTDTQYF. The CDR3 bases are TGTGCCAGCAGCCCTGACTACCTAAGCACAGATACGCAGTATTTT.

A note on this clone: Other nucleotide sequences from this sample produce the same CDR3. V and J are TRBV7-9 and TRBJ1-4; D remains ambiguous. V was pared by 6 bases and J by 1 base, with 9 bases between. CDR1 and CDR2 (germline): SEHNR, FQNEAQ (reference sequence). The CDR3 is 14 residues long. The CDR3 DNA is TGTGCCAGCAGTTTATGGGGAACTAATGAAAAACTGTTTTTT. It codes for CASSLWGTNEKLFF.

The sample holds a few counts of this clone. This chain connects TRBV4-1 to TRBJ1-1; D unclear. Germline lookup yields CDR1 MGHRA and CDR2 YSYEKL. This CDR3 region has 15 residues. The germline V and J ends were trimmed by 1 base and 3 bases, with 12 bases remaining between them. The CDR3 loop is CASSQGAEGYTEAFF. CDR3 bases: TGCGCCAGCAGCCAAGGGGCAGAAGGATACACTGAAGCTTTCTTT.

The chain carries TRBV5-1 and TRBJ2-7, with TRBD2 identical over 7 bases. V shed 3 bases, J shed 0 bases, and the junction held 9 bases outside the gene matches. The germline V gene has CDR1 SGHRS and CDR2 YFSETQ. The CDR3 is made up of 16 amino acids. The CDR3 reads CASSSRLARPSYEQYF. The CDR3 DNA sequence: TGCGCCAGCAGCTCCAGACTAGCCAGGCCCTCCTACGAGCAGTACTTC.

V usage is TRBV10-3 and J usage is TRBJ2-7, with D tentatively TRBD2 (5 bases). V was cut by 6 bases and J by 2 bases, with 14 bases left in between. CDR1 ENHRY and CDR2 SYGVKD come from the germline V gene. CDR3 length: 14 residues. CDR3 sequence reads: CAIRDSRRPYEQYF. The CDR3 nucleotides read TGTGCCATCAGGGACTCCCGTCGGCCCTACGAGCAGTACTTC.

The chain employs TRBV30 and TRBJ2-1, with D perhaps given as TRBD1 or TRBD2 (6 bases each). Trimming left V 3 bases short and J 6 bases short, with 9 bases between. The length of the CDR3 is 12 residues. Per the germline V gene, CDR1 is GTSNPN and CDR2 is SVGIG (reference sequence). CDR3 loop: CAWSGGGNEQFF. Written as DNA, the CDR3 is TGTGCCTGGAGCGGAGGGGGCAATGAGCAGTTCTTC.

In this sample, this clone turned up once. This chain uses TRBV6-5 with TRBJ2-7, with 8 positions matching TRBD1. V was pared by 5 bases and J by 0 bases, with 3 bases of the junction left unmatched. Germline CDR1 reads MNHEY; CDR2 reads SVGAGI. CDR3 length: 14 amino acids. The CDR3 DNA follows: TGTGCCAGCAGTAGGGACAGGATCTCCTACGAGCAGTACTTC. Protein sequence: CASSRDRISYEQYF.

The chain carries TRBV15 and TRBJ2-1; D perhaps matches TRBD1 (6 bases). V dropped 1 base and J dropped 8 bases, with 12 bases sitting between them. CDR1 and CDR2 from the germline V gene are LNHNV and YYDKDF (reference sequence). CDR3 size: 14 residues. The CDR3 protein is CATSRGNRVDEQFF. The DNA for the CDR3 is TGTGCCACCAGCAGAGGGAACAGGGTCGATGAGCAGTTCTTC.

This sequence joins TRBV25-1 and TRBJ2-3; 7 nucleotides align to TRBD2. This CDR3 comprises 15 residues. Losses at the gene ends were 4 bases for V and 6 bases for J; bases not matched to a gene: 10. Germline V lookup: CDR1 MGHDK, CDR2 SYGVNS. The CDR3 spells CASSGSGTGRDTQYF. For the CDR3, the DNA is TGTGCCAGCAGTGGGAGCGGGACCGGGAGGGATACGCAGTATTTT.

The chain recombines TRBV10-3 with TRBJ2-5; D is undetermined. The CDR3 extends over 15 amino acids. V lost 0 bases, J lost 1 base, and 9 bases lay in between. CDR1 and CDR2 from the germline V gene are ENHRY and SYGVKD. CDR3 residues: CAISESGGPQETQYF. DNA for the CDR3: TGTGCCATCAGTGAGTCGGGTGGGCCCCAAGAGACCCAGTACTTC.

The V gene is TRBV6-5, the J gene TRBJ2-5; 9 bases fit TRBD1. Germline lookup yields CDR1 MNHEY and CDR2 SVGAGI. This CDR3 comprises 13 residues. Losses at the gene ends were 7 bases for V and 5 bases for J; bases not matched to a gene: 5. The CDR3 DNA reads TGTGCCAGCAACCGGGACAGGGATGAGACCCAGTACTTC. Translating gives CASNRDRDETQYF.

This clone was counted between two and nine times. The CDR3 DNA reads as TGTGCCAGTAGTATGCGGCACTCTGGAAACACCATATATTTT. Translation: CASSMRHSGNTIYF. The chain combines TRBV19 with TRBJ1-3, with D unresolved. V lost 3 bases and J 0 bases, leaving 6 bases between the germline ends. Germline V CDR1 and CDR2: LNHDA, SQIVND (reference sequence). This CDR3 is 14 amino acids long.

Here the CDR3 DNA reads TGCAGCGTTGATTTGGCGGGTGGCGAGCAGTACTTC. Protein sequence: CSVDLAGGEQYF. The chain joins TRBV29-1 to TRBJ2-7; D might be TRBD2 (5 bases). Trimming cost V 3 bases and J 6 bases, with 12 bases left between them. The CDR3 is 12 amino acids. CDR1 SQVTM and CDR2 ANQGSEA come from the germline V gene.

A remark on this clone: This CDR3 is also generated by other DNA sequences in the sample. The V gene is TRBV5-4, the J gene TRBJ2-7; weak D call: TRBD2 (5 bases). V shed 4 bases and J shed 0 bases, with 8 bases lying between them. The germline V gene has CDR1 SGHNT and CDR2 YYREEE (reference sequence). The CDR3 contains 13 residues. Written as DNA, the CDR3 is TGTGCCAGCAGCCCGGGAAGCTCCTACGAGCAGTACTTC. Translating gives CASSPGSSYEQYF.

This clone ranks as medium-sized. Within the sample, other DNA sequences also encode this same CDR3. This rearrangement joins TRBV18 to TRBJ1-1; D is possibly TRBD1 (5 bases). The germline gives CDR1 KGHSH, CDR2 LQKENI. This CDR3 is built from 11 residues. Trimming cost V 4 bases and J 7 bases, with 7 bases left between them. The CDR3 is CASSRGDEAFF. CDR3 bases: TGTGCCAGCTCACGAGGGGATGAAGCTTTCTTT.

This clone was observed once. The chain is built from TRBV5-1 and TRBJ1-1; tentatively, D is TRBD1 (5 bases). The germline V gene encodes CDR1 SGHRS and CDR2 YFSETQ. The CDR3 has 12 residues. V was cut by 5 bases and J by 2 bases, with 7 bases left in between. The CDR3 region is CASRWDNTEAFF. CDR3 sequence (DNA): TGCGCCAGCAGATGGGACAACACTGAAGCTTTCTTT.

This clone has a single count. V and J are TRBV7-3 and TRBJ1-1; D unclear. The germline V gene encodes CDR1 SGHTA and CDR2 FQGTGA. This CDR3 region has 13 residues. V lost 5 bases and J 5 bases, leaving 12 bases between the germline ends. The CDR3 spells CASSRRDGTEAFF. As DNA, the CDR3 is TGTGCCAGCAGCCGAAGGGATGGGACTGAAGCTTTCTTT. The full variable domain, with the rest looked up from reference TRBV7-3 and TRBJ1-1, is GAGVSQTPSNKVTEKGKYVELRCDPISGHTALYWYRQSLGQGPEFLIYFQGTGAADDSGLPNDRFFAVRPEGSVSTLKIQRTERGDSAVYLCASSRRDGTEAFFGQGTRLTVV.

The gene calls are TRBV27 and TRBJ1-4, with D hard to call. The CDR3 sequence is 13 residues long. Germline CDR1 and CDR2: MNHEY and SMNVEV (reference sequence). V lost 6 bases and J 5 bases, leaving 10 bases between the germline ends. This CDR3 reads CASRRTLNEKLFF. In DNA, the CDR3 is TGTGCCAGCAGACGGACTCTAAATGAAAAACTGTTTTTT.

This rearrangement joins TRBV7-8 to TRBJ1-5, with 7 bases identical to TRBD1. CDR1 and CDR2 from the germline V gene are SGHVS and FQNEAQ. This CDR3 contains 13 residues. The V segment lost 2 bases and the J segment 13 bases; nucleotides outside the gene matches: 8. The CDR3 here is CASSLQEGARQHF. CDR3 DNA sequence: TGTGCCAGCAGCTTACAGGAGGGGGCAAGACAGCATTTT.

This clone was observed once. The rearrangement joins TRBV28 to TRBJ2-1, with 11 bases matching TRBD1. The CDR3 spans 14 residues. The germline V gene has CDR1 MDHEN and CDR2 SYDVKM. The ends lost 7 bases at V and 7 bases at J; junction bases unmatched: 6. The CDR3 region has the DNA TGTGCCAGCACTAGTGGGACAGGGGGAAATGAGCAGTTCTTC. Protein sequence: CASTSGTGGNEQFF.

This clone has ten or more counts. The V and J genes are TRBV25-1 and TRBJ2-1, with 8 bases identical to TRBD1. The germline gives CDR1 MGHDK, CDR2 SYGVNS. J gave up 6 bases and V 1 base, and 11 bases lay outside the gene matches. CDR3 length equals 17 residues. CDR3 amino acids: CASSELAGGASGNEQFF. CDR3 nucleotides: TGTGCCAGCAGTGAATTGGCAGGGGGCGCTTCTGGCAATGAGCAGTTCTTC. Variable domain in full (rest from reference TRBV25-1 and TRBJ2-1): EADIYQTPRYLVIGTGKKITLECSQTMGHDKMYWYQQDPGMELHLIHYSYGVNSTEKGDLSSESTVSRIRTEHFPLTLESARPSHTSQYLCASSELAGGASGNEQFFGPGTRLTVL.

The CDR3 loop is CASRMDSNQPQHF. CDR3 sequence (DNA): TGTGCCAGCAGGATGGATAGCAATCAGCCCCAGCATTTT. V usage is TRBV6-6 and J usage is TRBJ1-5; D is unresolved. The CDR3 totals 13 residues. Deletions cut 6 bases from V and 0 bases from J, with 6 bases between. Germline V CDR1 and CDR2: MNHNY, SVGAGI (reference sequence).

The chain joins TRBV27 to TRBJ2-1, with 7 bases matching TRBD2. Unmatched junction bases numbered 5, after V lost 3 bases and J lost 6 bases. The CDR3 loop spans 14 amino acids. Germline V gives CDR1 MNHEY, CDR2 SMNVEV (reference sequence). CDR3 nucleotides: TGTGCCAGCAGTTTTTGGGGGGGAGGCAATGAGCAGTTCTTC. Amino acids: CASSFWGGGNEQFF.